The present entry profiles one T cell receptor (beta chain) with its context. This specimen belongs to a study of T cells in Graves' hyperthyroidism and ophthalmopathy. Amplification yielded TCR beta CDR3 regions, with RNA transcripts as the source. HTBI primers were the set used in a first-round RT-PCR of the TCR CDR3. TCRdb re-analysed the multiplex PCR reads in MiXCR, keeping a single row per CDR3 protein. This table holds about 600,000 distinct CDR3 sequences, 16% found once. Germline values: CDR1 MNHGY, CDR2 SVAAGI. The trim removed 4 bases at V and 5 bases at J, leaving 5 bases unmatched. This CDR3 has 14 residues.

Sequenced input: blood. The chain is built from TRBV6-9 and TRBJ2-5, with TRBD1 identical over 9 bases. The sequence came from a woman in her 40s with Graves' ophthalmopathy. DNA of the CDR3: TGTGCCAGCAGTTCGACAGGGGGTTGGGAGACCCAGTACTTC. This gives the protein CASSSTGGWETQYF.